A single sample gave rise to the 18 T cell receptor beta chains below, sequenced in a study of blood T cell repertoires in COVID-19. Repertoires were generated with immunoSEQ multiplex PCR, while TCRdb's copy carries only in-frame clones and drops some. The sample contains some 90,000 clones, about nine tenths of which appear only once. Sequenced input: peripheral blood. Every receptor here comes from a man aged 50-60 years with acute or convalescent COVID-19.

The gene calls are TRBV3-1 (or the pseudogene TRBV3-2) and TRBJ1-6; 8 bases agree with TRBD1. After removal of 1 base from V and 14 bases from J, the junction contained 13 bases not matched to a gene. CDR1 LGHDT and CDR2 YNNKEL come from the germline V gene (reference sequence). The CDR3 loop spans 16 amino acids. CDR3 loop: CASSQGTPGQAFSLHF. In DNA, the CDR3 is TGTGCCAGCAGCCAAGGGACCCCGGGACAGGCTTTTTCCCTCCACTTT.

V is TRBV5-1 and J is TRBJ1-3; TRBD1 might be the D (5 bases). Trimming stripped 0 bases from V and 3 bases from J, with 16 bases between. The CDR3 runs to 17 residues. CDR1 and CDR2 from the germline V gene are SGHRS and YFSETQ. In DNA, the CDR3 is TGCGCCAGCAGCTTGGCCTTCACAGGCGATCTTGGAAACACCATATATTTT. Residues: CASSLAFTGDLGNTIYF.

V gene TRBV7-2 combines with J gene TRBJ2-1; 12 nucleotides line up with TRBD2. Germline lookup yields CDR1 SGHTA and CDR2 FQGNSA. V lost 4 bases and J lost 5; bases outside the gene matches: 3. The CDR3 loop spans 15 amino acids. The CDR3 sequence is CASSSGLAGHNEQFF. The CDR3 DNA follows: TGTGCCAGCAGCTCTGGACTAGCGGGACACAATGAGCAGTTCTTC.

The CDR3 DNA reads TGTGCCAGCAGCCCGAGACAGGGCATAAATGAAAAACTGTTTTTT. Protein product: CASSPRQGINEKLFF. The J gene is TRBJ1-4, the V gene TRBV3-1 (or the pseudogene TRBV3-2), with 7 bases fitting TRBD1. Germline CDR1 is LGHDT and CDR2 is YNNKEL (reference sequence). The J segment lost 5 bases and the V segment lost 4 bases, leaving 7 bases of the junction unmatched. The CDR3 totals 15 residues.

In this sample, this clone turned up a few times. The chain employs TRBV7-3 and TRBJ2-5; 15 bases agree with TRBD2. Trimming cost V 6 bases and J 5 bases; bases outside gene matches: 10. Germline CDR1 SGHTA, CDR2 FQGTGA. The CDR3 is 17 residues long. The CDR3 DNA follows: TGTGCCAGCAGGCAACCGGGACTAGCGGGGGGAGGCGAGACCCAGTACTTC. Translation: CASRQPGLAGGGETQYF.

In DNA form, the CDR3 reads TGTGCCTGGAGAAGCAGGGGGGATTCACCCCTCCACTTT. Amino acid sequence: CAWRSRGDSPLHF. This chain links TRBV30 with TRBJ1-6; 7 nucleotides line up with TRBD1. The CDR3 length is 13 residues. The germline V gene encodes CDR1 GTSNPN and CDR2 SVGIG (reference sequence). Unmatched junction bases numbered 4, after V lost 3 bases and J lost 8 bases.

This clone was recorded once. V is TRBV9 and J is TRBJ1-2; 10 positions agree with TRBD1. Per germline, CDR1 SGDLS and CDR2 YYNGEE. The trim removed 3 bases at V and 5 bases at J, leaving 7 bases unmatched. The CDR3 runs 15 residues. CDR3 coding DNA: TGTGCCAGCAGCGCGCTGACAGGGGGCGCATATGGCTACACCTTC. Residues: CASSALTGGAYGYTF. The variable domain in full, with the rest retrieved from reference TRBV9 and TRBJ1-2, is DSGVTQTPKHLITATGQRVTLRCSPRSGDLSVYWYQQSLDQGLQFLIQYYNGEERAKGNILERFSAQQFPDLHSELNLSSLELGDSALYFCASSALTGGAYGYTFGSGTRLTVV.

The chain's CDR3 is CASSSNPGLLTSGANVLTF. Here the CDR3 DNA reads TGCGCCAGCAGCTCAAACCCAGGGCTACTGACCTCTGGGGCCAACGTCCTGACTTTC. V usage is TRBV5-1 and J usage is TRBJ2-6, with TRBD1 as a possible D gene (5 bases). CDR1 and CDR2 from the germline V gene are SGHRS and YFSETQ. The CDR3 loop spans 19 amino acids. Trimming took off 3 bases at V and 0 bases at J, with 19 bases between the two ends.

The gene calls are TRBV19 and TRBJ1-3; unclear D gene. The CDR3 totals 15 residues. The V and J ends lost 3 bases and 5 bases respectively, with 14 bases between them. Germline values: CDR1 LNHDA, CDR2 SQIVND (reference sequence). CDR3: CASSIELVQRNTIYF. In nucleotides, the CDR3 is TGTGCCAGTAGTATCGAGCTTGTACAGCGAAACACCATATATTTT.

The V call is TRBV30, the J call TRBJ1-5; D gene uncertain. V lost 0 bases and J 0 bases, leaving 12 bases between the germline ends. This CDR3 is 16 amino acids long. Germline values: CDR1 GTSNPN, CDR2 SVGIG (reference sequence). The CDR3 DNA reads TGTGCCTGGAGTGTGGGCCCAGATTATAGCAATCAGCCCCAGCATTTT. As protein: CAWSVGPDYSNQPQHF.

The gene calls are TRBV11-2 and TRBJ1-6; no reliable D call. The germline V and J ends were trimmed by 3 bases and 7 bases, with 13 bases remaining between them. The length of the CDR3 is 15 residues. CDR1 is SGHAT, CDR2 FQNNGV, per germline. In nucleotides, the CDR3 is TGTGCCAGCAGCTTCCAGAGCGGAGTAAATTCACCCCTCCACTTT. It encodes CASSFQSGVNSPLHF.

CDR3 nucleotides: TGTGCCAGCAGCCCTCGGACAGACGATGGCTACACCTTC. It is translated as CASSPRTDDGYTF. The chain carries TRBV7-9 and TRBJ1-2, with D tentatively TRBD1 (6 bases). The germline CDR1 and CDR2 sequences are SEHNR and FQNEAQ (reference sequence). V lost 5 bases, J lost 6 bases, and 13 bases lay in between. The CDR3 consists of 13 residues.

In DNA form, the CDR3 reads TGCGCCAGCAGCCAAGGTCGTCTCGGAGGCTATGGCTACACCTTC. Its protein is CASSQGRLGGYGYTF. This chain joins TRBV4-1 and TRBJ1-2, with unresolved D. Trimming removed 1 base from V and 4 bases from J, with 13 bases in between. The V gene's germline CDR1 is MGHRA and CDR2 YSYEKL. The CDR3 runs 15 residues.

This chain uses TRBV18 with TRBJ1-1, with 11 bases identical to TRBD1. The germline V gene has CDR1 KGHSH and CDR2 LQKENI. This CDR3 has 15 residues. The V segment lost 3 bases and the J segment 7 bases; nucleotides outside the gene matches: 7. CDR3 protein: CASSPLGTGGDEAFF. Here the CDR3 DNA reads TGTGCCAGCTCACCGCTCGGGACAGGGGGGGATGAAGCTTTCTTT.

V is TRBV27 and J is TRBJ1-5, with TRBD1 identical over 8 bases. Germline V CDR1 and CDR2: MNHEY, SMNVEV (reference sequence). CDR3 length: 16 residues. V shed 5 bases, J shed 0 bases, and the junction held 6 bases outside the gene matches. CDR3 coding DNA: TGTGCCAGCAGTATCCGACAGGGGATTAGCAATCAGCCCCAGCATTTT. Its translation is CASSIRQGISNQPQHF.

The chain employs TRBV6-1 and TRBJ1-1; possibly TRBD1 for D (5 bases). This CDR3 region has 16 residues. Trimming stripped 2 bases from V and 5 bases from J, with 18 bases between. CDR1 is MNHNS and CDR2 is SASEGT in the germline V gene. The CDR3 region has the DNA TGTGCCAGCAGTGAACGCGGCAGGGCCAAAAGTACTGAAGCTTTCTTT. It specifies CASSERGRAKSTEAFF.

The V and J genes are TRBV6-5 and TRBJ1-2, with 8 bases aligning to TRBD1. Losses at the gene ends were 2 bases for V and 4 bases for J; bases not matched to a gene: 9. This CDR3 is built from 16 residues. Germline V gene data show CDR1 as MNHEY and CDR2 as SVGAGI. The DNA of the CDR3 is TGTGCCAGCAGTTACAGGACTCCGGGACAGGCCTATGGCTACACCTTC. Its protein is CASSYRTPGQAYGYTF.

V usage is TRBV29-1 and J usage is TRBJ2-2; TRBD2 matches at 7 bases. CDR1 and CDR2 from the germline V gene are SQVTM and ANQGSEA. The CDR3 length is 12 residues. CDR3 sequence (DNA): TGCGGGGGAGGGAGGGAAGTCGGGGAGCTGTTTTTT. Translating it yields CGGGREVGELFF.